This paragraph covers one TCR beta chain sequence. Its antigen is as yet unknown. The data were taken from a study of OX40 agonist ivuxolimab in advanced cancers. Study results and limitations: Expanded clones were, on average, more numerous in CD8+ T cells than in CD4+.

Here immunoSEQ multiplex PCR was the method, and the copy in TCRdb shows in-frame clones only, minus some. The table records about 86,000 clones, less than 95% of them present only once. Sequenced here: CD4+ or CD8+ T cells sorted from blood, sampled in a trial of the OX40 agonist ivuxolimab. This receptor was taken from an adult with an advanced solid tumor such as melanoma, head and neck, liver or kidney cancer.

The CDR3 nucleotides are TGTGCCAGCAGCCCCCCGATAGCGGCCCCCCCCTACAATGAGCAGTTCTTC. This gives the protein CASSPPIAAPPYNEQFF. This rearrangement joins TRBV13 to TRBJ2-1; D is perhaps TRBD2 (6 bases). The CDR3 runs 17 residues. Germline CDR1 and CDR2: PRHDT and FYEKMQ (reference sequence). Trimming shortened V by 5 bases and J by 2 bases, and 19 bases separated the two germline ends.